This T cell receptor beta chain was sequenced for a study of T cell repertoires and leukemia-associated antigens. General observations from the study: No direct test of specificity or function was done for expanded clones. The four groups had similar numbers of Vbeta, Jbeta genes and CDR3s.

The CD3+ T cells first had an overnight rest without serum. TCRdb reanalysed the 5' RACE reads using MiXCR and keeps one entry per CDR3 protein. The table records 12,000 to 15,000 distinct CDR3 sequences, 39% of them present only once. This clonotype occurred many times. The antigen is not known. Germline V CDR1 and CDR2: MNHEY, SMNVEV (reference sequence). V lost 0 bases, J lost 10 bases, and 10 bases lay in between. This CDR3 has 13 residues. The chain recombines TRBV27 with TRBJ2-1; D unresolved. What was sequenced was CD3+ T cells sorted from blood and cultured. This receptor was obtained from a female donor in good health. CDR3 bases: TGTGCCAGCAGTTTATCCAGGTTCGTAGAGCAGTTCTTC. This codes for CASSLSRFVEQFF.